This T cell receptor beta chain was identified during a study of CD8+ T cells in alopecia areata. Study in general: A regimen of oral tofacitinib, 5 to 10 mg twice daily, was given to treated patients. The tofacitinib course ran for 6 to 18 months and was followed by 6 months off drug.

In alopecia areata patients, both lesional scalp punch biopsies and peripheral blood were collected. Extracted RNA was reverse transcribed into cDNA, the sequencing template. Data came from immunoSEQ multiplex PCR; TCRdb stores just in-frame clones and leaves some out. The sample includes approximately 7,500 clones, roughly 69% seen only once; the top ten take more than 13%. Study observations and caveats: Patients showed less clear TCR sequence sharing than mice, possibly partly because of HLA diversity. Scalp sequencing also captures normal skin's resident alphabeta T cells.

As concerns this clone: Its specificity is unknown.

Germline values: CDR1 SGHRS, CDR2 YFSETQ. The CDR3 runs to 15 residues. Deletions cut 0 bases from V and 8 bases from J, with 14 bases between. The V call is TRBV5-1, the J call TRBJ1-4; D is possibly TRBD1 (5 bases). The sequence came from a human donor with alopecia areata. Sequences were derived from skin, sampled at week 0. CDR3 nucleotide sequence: TGCGCCAGCAGCTTGGTTTTGTCGGACAAGGAAAAACTGTTTTTT. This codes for CASSLVLSDKEKLFF.